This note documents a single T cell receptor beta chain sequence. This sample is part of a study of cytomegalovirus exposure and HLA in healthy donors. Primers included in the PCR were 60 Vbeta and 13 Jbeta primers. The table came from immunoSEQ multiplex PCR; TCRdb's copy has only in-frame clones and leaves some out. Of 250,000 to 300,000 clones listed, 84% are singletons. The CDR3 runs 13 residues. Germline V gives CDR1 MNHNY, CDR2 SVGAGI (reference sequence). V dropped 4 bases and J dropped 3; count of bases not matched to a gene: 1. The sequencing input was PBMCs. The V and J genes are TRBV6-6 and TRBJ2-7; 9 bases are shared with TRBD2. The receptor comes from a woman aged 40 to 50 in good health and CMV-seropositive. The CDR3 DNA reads TGTGCCAGCAGTTTTAGCGGGGGCTACGAGCAGTACTTC. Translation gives CASSFSGGYEQYF.